The entry below describes one T cell receptor beta chain. It has no known antigen specificity. Per-base qualities were not stored, and no clone one base away is much larger. This entry comes from a study of blood T cell repertoires in COVID-19 (dated by TCRdb to about 2020). For context, the study as a whole: The collaborator samples originated in the United States, Italy and Spain and spanned the acute and convalescent phases of COVID-19. Nearly every sample came with metadata listing a de-identified subject ID, COVID-19 status, age in years and sex. Samples came from the ongoing ImmuneRACE study (first 160 participants) plus 1,254 subjects from 6 global collaborators. Subjects who had been exposed to COVID-19, were actively infected with it, or had recovered from it provided the deeply sampled blood TCRbeta repertoires that made up the dataset. The material from the prospective study consisted of cDNA or gDNA derived from T cells, B-cell-depleted T cells, or PBMCs. The repertoires were made available in a free public database intended to serve as a resource for research on the immune response to SARS-CoV-2. Where available, HLA class I and class II types were obtained from metadata supplied by the sample provider rather than from assay-based typing. The full study reports these points: Clinical and demographic metadata were provided uncurated, with the amount varying by source and participant.

V is clipped by 4 bases and J by 3 bases, and the sequence between their germline boundaries is 13 bases long. The germline V gene specifies SGDLS as CDR1 and YYNGEE as CDR2. The CDR3 sequence holds 14 residues, the cysteine and phenylalanine included. The sequence is cut down to CDR3 DNA, 42 bases in frame from base 1. Each collaborating institution followed its own protocols to collect whole blood in K2EDTA tubes. For TCRbeta analysis, collaborators shipped samples as frozen whole blood, isolated PBMCs, or DNA extracted from either of those sample types. The immunoSEQ Assay, a bias-controlled multiplex PCR, was used to amplify TCRbeta CDR3 regions from genomic DNA. The original pipeline was this. The number of nucleated cells in each sample was estimated by amplification of reference gene primers within the assay. Sequence reads were collapsed and filtered to measure the absolute abundance of every unique TCRbeta CDR3 rearrangement. Productive Simpson clonality was computed per sample as the square root of Simpson's diversity index over productive rearrangements. Imported from immuneACCESS, the table was reduced by TCRdb to in-frame sequences with V and J called. These copies leave out some clones; in studies compared against another copy, an unresolved V gene accounts for under half, and the cause of the remainder is not known. Clonal size and the V and J genes are those of that table, whereas D and trimming came from the DNA. This sample holds under 200,000 clones; approximately 83% were observed only once. The top ten clonotypes cover around 8.4% of the sample.

Specimen: peripheral blood. The receptor comes from a woman of 80 years or more with active or convalescent COVID-19. The rearranged chain carries TRBV9 and TRBJ1-1, with TRBD1 as a weak D call on 6 bases. The CDR3 region has the sequence CASSRWGGDTEAFF. The DNA sequence is given as TGTGCCAGCAGCCGCTGGGGGGGCGACACTGAAGCTTTCTTT.